This passage covers 15 T cell receptor beta chains from one sample sequenced in a study of T cell responses to AZD1222 COVID-19 vaccine. Clones were sequenced by immunoSEQ multiplex PCR, and TCRdb holds only the in-frame ones, with some missing. The sample has about 96,000 clones; about 88% are singletons. This sample comprised peripheral blood, obtained on day 0 of AZD1222 vaccination. The origin of the receptors is an adult in good health.

The CDR3 sequence is CASSLGDGSYNEQFF. The DNA for the CDR3 is TGTGCCAGCAGCTTGGGGGATGGGTCCTACAATGAGCAGTTCTTC. The chain carries TRBV7-9 and TRBJ2-1; D is perhaps TRBD1 or TRBD2 (5 bases each). The CDR3 spans 15 residues. V dropped 3 bases and J dropped 1 base, with 10 bases sitting between them. Looked up from germline, CDR1 is SEHNR and CDR2 is FQNEAQ (reference sequence).

The chain carries TRBV29-1 and TRBJ1-4; TRBD1 agrees at 7 bases. Germline CDR1 SQVTM, CDR2 ANQGSEA. V gave up 8 bases and J gave up 3 bases; unmatched junction bases: 6. This CDR3 is 13 amino acids long. CDR3 nucleotide sequence: TGCAGCTCCCGGGACAGCCCTAATGAAAAACTGTTTTTT. It codes for CSSRDSPNEKLFF.

The genes are TRBV5-8 and TRBJ2-3; the match to TRBD2 covers 8 bases. The germline CDR1 and CDR2 sequences are SGHTS and YDEGEE. CDR3 length: 17 amino acids. V lost 3 bases, J lost 3 bases, and 12 bases stayed unmatched. The CDR3 loop is CASSSVGFSGETDTQYF. CDR3 sequence (DNA): TGTGCCAGCAGCTCCGTTGGCTTTAGCGGGGAGACAGATACGCAGTATTTT.

V gene TRBV2 combines with J gene TRBJ2-1; the D gene is possibly TRBD1 (6 bases). The CDR3 is 16 amino acids. Looked up from germline, CDR1 is SNHLY and CDR2 is FYNNEI. V lost 0 bases and J 0 bases, leaving 9 bases between the germline ends. This CDR3 is CASSEAGGISYNEQFF. Written as DNA, the CDR3 is TGTGCCAGCAGTGAAGCAGGGGGTATCTCCTACAATGAGCAGTTCTTC.

The chain carries TRBV6-2 or TRBV6-3 and TRBJ2-5, with D possibly being TRBD1 (5 bases). The ends were cut back, 2 bases at V and 3 bases at J, with 7 bases in the middle. This CDR3 has 13 residues. Germline V CDR1 and CDR2: MNHEY, SVGEGT. The CDR3: CASSYDREETQYF. The DNA for the CDR3 is TGTGCCAGCAGTTACGACAGAGAAGAGACCCAGTACTTC.

The rearrangement links TRBV29-1 to TRBJ2-2, with 7 bases matching TRBD1. V trimming: 2 bases; J trimming: 4 bases; junction bases outside the gene matches: 4. Germline V gene data show CDR1 as SQVTM and CDR2 as ANQGSEA. This CDR3 contains 14 residues. The CDR3 DNA reads TGCAGCGTTGAAACGACAGGGTTCACCGGGGAGCTGTTTTTT. As protein: CSVETTGFTGELFF.

The chain uses TRBV7-9 and TRBJ2-7, with a possible D match to TRBD1 (6 bases). In germline, CDR1 is SEHNR, CDR2 FQNEAQ (reference sequence). The length of the CDR3 is 17 residues. Trimming took 1 base from V and 6 from J, leaving 22 bases between them. The CDR3 coding sequence is TGTGCCAGCAGCTTAGTAGTGACCGGGACAATCATAGGCGAGCAGTACTTC. This gives the protein CASSLVVTGTIIGEQYF.

The chain recombines TRBV7-2 with TRBJ2-6; D is ambiguous. CDR3 length: 16 residues. In germline, CDR1 is SGHTA, CDR2 FQGNSA. V dropped 3 bases and J dropped 4 bases, with 13 bases sitting between them. The chain's CDR3 is CASSFAPRAGANVLTF. In DNA, the CDR3 is TGTGCCAGCAGCTTCGCCCCCCGCGCGGGGGCCAACGTCCTGACTTTC. Using reference TRBV7-2 and TRBJ2-6 for the parts outside the CDR3, the full variable domain is GAGVSQSPSNKVTEKGKDVELRCDPISGHTALYWYRQSLGQGLEFLIYFQGNSAPDKSGLPSDRFSAERTGGSVSTLTIQRTQQEDSAVYLCASSFAPRAGANVLTFGAGSRLTVL.

The chain joins TRBV30 to TRBJ2-2; 9 bases align to TRBD1. There are 15 residues in the CDR3. The germline gives CDR1 GTSNPN, CDR2 SVGIG (reference sequence). V lost 7 bases, J lost 7 bases, and 13 bases stayed unmatched. CDR3 residues: CASHPGQGQGGELFF. The CDR3 coding sequence is TGTGCCTCCCATCCGGGACAGGGTCAGGGCGGGGAGCTGTTTTTT.

This clone was found once. The chain employs TRBV30 and TRBJ1-5, with TRBD1 matching 9 bases. CDR3 length: 15 amino acids. The germline V gene has CDR1 GTSNPN and CDR2 SVGIG (reference sequence). The trim removed 0 bases at V and 9 bases at J, leaving 9 bases unmatched. The CDR3 sequence: CAWSVGDREGAPQHF. CDR3 in DNA: TGTGCCTGGAGTGTCGGGGACAGGGAGGGTGCGCCCCAGCATTTT. Full variable domain (remainder filled in from reference TRBV30 and TRBJ1-5): SQTIHQWPATLVQPVGSPLSLECTVEGTSNPNLYWYRQAAGRGLQLLFYSVGIGQISSEVPQNLSASRPQDRQFILSSKKLLLSDSGFYLCAWSVGDREGAPQHFGDGTRLSIL.

V gene TRBV9 combines with J gene TRBJ2-7, with unresolved D. V shed 0 bases and J shed 3 bases, with 10 bases lying between them. The CDR3 has 14 amino acids. The V gene's germline CDR1 is SGDLS and CDR2 YYNGEE. CDR3 in amino acids: CASSVDAANYEQYF. CDR3 nucleotides: TGTGCCAGCAGCGTAGATGCAGCTAACTACGAGCAGTACTTC. The full variable domain, in which reference TRBV9 and TRBJ2-7 provide the parts outside the CDR3, is DSGVTQTPKHLITATGQRVTLRCSPRSGDLSVYWYQQSLDQGLQFLIQYYNGEERAKGNILERFSAQQFPDLHSELNLSSLELGDSALYFCASSVDAANYEQYFGPGTRLTVT.

This chain's CDR3 is CASSPTRDNNEKLFF. In DNA form, the CDR3 reads TGTGCCAGCTCACCAACCAGGGATAATAATGAAAAACTGTTTTTT. The rearrangement links TRBV18 to TRBJ1-4, with a possible D match to TRBD1 (5 bases). This CDR3 comprises 15 residues. Germline CDR1 is KGHSH and CDR2 is LQKENI. Trimming shortened V by 2 bases and J by 4 bases, and 11 bases separated the two germline ends. Supplemented by reference TRBV18 and TRBJ1-4, the full variable domain reads NAGVMQNPRHLVRRRGQEARLRCSPMKGHSHVYWYRQLPEEGLKFMVYLQKENIIDESGMPKERFSAEFPKEGPSILRIQQVVRGDSAAYFCASSPTRDNNEKLFFGSGTQLSVL.

The chain employs TRBV19 and TRBJ1-3; 11 positions match TRBD1. CDR3 length equals 17 residues. V gave up 6 bases and J gave up 8 bases; unmatched junction bases: 15. Germline lookup yields CDR1 LNHDA and CDR2 SQIVND (reference sequence). The CDR3 loop reads CASSSGTGGKEGDTIYF. CDR3 in DNA: TGTGCCAGTAGCTCCGGGACAGGGGGTAAGGAGGGGGACACCATATATTTT.

The V call is TRBV19, the J call TRBJ2-3; 10 nucleotides line up with TRBD1. Trimming removed 5 bases from V and 4 bases from J; junction bases left unmatched: 3. Germline loops: CDR1 LNHDA, CDR2 SQIVND (reference sequence). This CDR3 comprises 14 residues. The CDR3, as DNA: TGTGCCAGTAGTCTCGGACAGGGGGCAGATACGCAGTATTTT. Translated: CASSLGQGADTQYF.

The rearrangement links TRBV12-3 or TRBV12-4 to TRBJ1-1; D gene uncertain. The CDR3 has 13 residues. V shed 6 bases and J shed 0 bases, with 8 bases lying between them. The DNA of the CDR3 is TGTGCCAGCAGCAGGCAAATGAACACTGAAGCTTTCTTT. The encoded protein is CASSRQMNTEAFF.